Each of the 13 T cell receptor beta chains below was sequenced from the same sample in a study of T cell changes during pregnancy in multiple sclerosis. Libraries were prepared by immunoSEQ multiplex PCR; TCRdb keeps only in-frame clonotypes and omits some of them. In the table there are around 34,000 clones, about nine tenths of which are singletons. This sample comprised CD8+ T cells from peripheral blood mononuclear cells, obtained in the first trimester of pregnancy. The receptors come from a female donor with multiple sclerosis, enrolled in a pregnancy study.

J is TRBJ2-1 and V is TRBV7-9; TRBD2 is a possible D gene (6 bases). This CDR3 has 14 residues. Trimming shortened V by 8 bases and J by 4 bases, and 15 bases separated the two germline ends. CDR1 is SEHNR, CDR2 FQNEAQ, per germline (reference sequence). CDR3: CASVGAGNYNEQFF. The CDR3, as DNA: TGTGCCAGCGTAGGAGCGGGCAATTACAATGAGCAGTTCTTC.

The chain carries TRBV7-8 and TRBJ2-7; 8 bases map to TRBD1. The germline V gene encodes CDR1 SGHVS and CDR2 FQNEAQ. After removal of 5 bases from V and 6 bases from J, the junction contained 12 bases not matched to a gene. The CDR3 consists of 15 residues. The CDR3 loop is CASSPPRTGSSEQYF. The DNA of the CDR3 is TGTGCCAGCAGCCCACCTAGGACAGGGTCTTCCGAGCAGTACTTC.

CDR3 loop: CASSEWGQVGTEAFF. The CDR3 coding sequence is TGTGCCAGCAGTGAATGGGGACAGGTGGGAACTGAAGCTTTCTTT. V and J are TRBV25-1 and TRBJ1-1; TRBD1 agrees at 8 bases. CDR1 and CDR2 (germline): MGHDK, SYGVNS. The CDR3 runs 15 residues. The V gene end was trimmed by 1 base and the J gene end by 5 bases; junction bases not matched to a gene: 6.

The rearrangement joins TRBV4-1 to TRBJ2-7; 10 bases match TRBD2. Trimming at V came to 3 bases and at J to 4 bases, leaving 9 bases not matched to a gene. Germline-derived CDR1 and CDR2 are MGHRA and YSYEKL. The CDR3 is 16 residues long. CDR3 in amino acids: CASSHLASGSAYEQYF. The CDR3 DNA is TGCGCCAGCAGCCACTTAGCTAGCGGGAGCGCTTACGAGCAGTACTTC.

The chain carries TRBV5-6 and TRBJ2-3, with D unclear. The germline V gene encodes CDR1 SGHDT and CDR2 YYEEEE. V gave up 1 base and J gave up 2 bases, with 11 bases separating them. The CDR3 is made up of 15 amino acids. DNA of the CDR3: TGTGCCAGCAGCTTGCTGACTCGATTCACAGATACGCAGTATTTT. This codes for CASSLLTRFTDTQYF. Complete variable domain (other parts from reference TRBV5-6 and TRBJ2-3): DAGVTQSPTHLIKTRGQQVTLRCSPKSGHDTVSWYQQALGQGPQFIFQYYEEEERQRGNFPDRFSGHQFPNYSSELNVNALLLGDSALYLCASSLLTRFTDTQYFGPGTRLTVL.

The chain uses TRBV7-9 and TRBJ2-1; possible D gene TRBD2, 7 bases. Germline assignment: CDR1 SEHNR and CDR2 FQNEAQ (reference sequence). Between the trimmed V and J ends, which lost 0 bases and 0 bases, there was a span of 12 bases. The CDR3 has 17 residues. The CDR3 sequence: CASSLANGGPSYNEQFF. The DNA for the CDR3 is TGTGCCAGCAGCTTAGCGAACGGGGGGCCCTCCTACAATGAGCAGTTCTTC.

The chain employs TRBV27 and TRBJ2-1, with TRBD2 matching over 9 bases. V dropped 6 bases and J dropped 4; count of bases not matched to a gene: 16. Per germline, CDR1 MNHEY and CDR2 SMNVEV (reference sequence). The CDR3 contains 18 residues. CDR3 sequence: CASSSSGTIRNNYNEQFF. DNA of the CDR3: TGTGCCAGCAGCTCTAGCGGGACTATCCGAAATAATTACAATGAGCAGTTCTTC.

The table lists this clone with a count of one. The chain links TRBV27 to TRBJ2-5; TRBD2 matches at 7 bases. CDR3 size: 15 residues. CDR1 is MNHEY, CDR2 SMNVEV, per germline (reference sequence). J lost 4 bases, V lost 4 bases, and 9 bases had no gene match. DNA of the CDR3: TGTGCCAGCAGTTCCACCGAACTAGCGTCAGAGACCCAGTACTTC. Residues: CASSSTELASETQYF.

The chain carries TRBV7-8 and TRBJ2-3; D gene uncertain. V lost 0 bases, J lost 1 base, and 11 bases lay in between. The CDR3 extends over 16 amino acids. Germline CDR1 reads SGHVS; CDR2 reads FQNEAQ. The CDR3 bases are TGTGCCAGCAGCTTAGCTTTACAAGAAGGCACAGATACGCAGTATTTT. This gives the protein CASSLALQEGTDTQYF.

This sequence joins TRBV5-6 and TRBJ1-1, with 7 bases identical to TRBD1. The CDR3 totals 18 residues. The germline V gene encodes CDR1 SGHDT and CDR2 YYEEEE. The trim removed 3 bases at V and 1 base at J, leaving 15 bases unmatched. The CDR3 DNA follows: TGTGCCAGCAGCTCCCCAGTAGTACAGGGGCCGCCGAACACTGAAGCTTTCTTT. Translating it yields CASSSPVVQGPPNTEAFF.

This clone came up once. This chain joins TRBV6-1 and TRBJ2-3; 11 bases are shared with TRBD2. Germline CDR1 is MNHNS and CDR2 is SASEGT. The CDR3 has 15 amino acids. The V gene end was trimmed by 3 bases and the J gene end by 4 bases; junction bases not matched to a gene: 3. The CDR3 loop is CASSDSGRGPDTQYF. The CDR3 nucleotides are TGTGCCAGCAGTGATAGCGGGAGGGGGCCAGATACGCAGTATTTT.

This chain links TRBV7-9 with TRBJ2-1, with 8 bases that match TRBD2. The V gene's germline CDR1 is SEHNR and CDR2 FQNEAQ (reference sequence). The CDR3 has 15 amino acids. The V and J ends lost 5 bases and 5 bases, in that order; junction bases with no gene match: 8. The CDR3 sequence is CASSVETSANNEQFF. The CDR3 coding sequence is TGTGCCAGCAGCGTAGAGACTAGCGCTAACAATGAGCAGTTCTTC.

The chain carries TRBV15 and TRBJ2-6; possible D gene TRBD2, 5 bases. The CDR3 is 15 amino acids. Germline values: CDR1 LNHNV, CDR2 YYDKDF (reference sequence). Trimming shortened V by 4 bases and J by 2 bases, and 9 bases separated the two germline ends. The chain's CDR3 is CATSKLEAGANVLTF. CDR3 bases: TGTGCCACCAGCAAACTAGAGGCTGGGGCCAACGTCCTGACTTTC.